This TCR beta chain was profiled in a study of CD8+CD57+ T cells in acquired aplastic anemia. For the study at large: DNA recovered from sorted CD4+ and CD8+ cells had a mean of 3.2 ug. Study-wide findings and caveats: It was found that roughly 31 CD8+ CDR3 sequences were shared between patients and controls.

Comment on this clonotype: Its target is not known.

Germline lookup yields CDR1 MNHNS and CDR2 SASEGT. This CDR3 spans 14 amino acids. V was pared by 7 bases and J by 4 bases, with 16 bases between. Profiling of TCR beta VDJ combinations and CDR3 sequences used genomic DNA as template. Each CDR3 protein gets one entry after TCRdb re-called the reads with MiXCR. Here the sample spans approximately 65,000 distinct CDR3 sequences, under 55% being singletons. Specimen: sorted CD4+, CD8+, or CD8+CD57+ T cells (not recorded which) from PBMCs. This clonotype was sampled from a human donor in good health, serving as a control. The chain joins TRBV6-1 to TRBJ1-2, with D perhaps matching TRBD1 (6 bases). The CDR3 protein is CASNLVDSFYGYTF. CDR3 nucleotide sequence: TGTGCCAGCAACCTAGTGGACAGTTTCTATGGCTACACCTTC.